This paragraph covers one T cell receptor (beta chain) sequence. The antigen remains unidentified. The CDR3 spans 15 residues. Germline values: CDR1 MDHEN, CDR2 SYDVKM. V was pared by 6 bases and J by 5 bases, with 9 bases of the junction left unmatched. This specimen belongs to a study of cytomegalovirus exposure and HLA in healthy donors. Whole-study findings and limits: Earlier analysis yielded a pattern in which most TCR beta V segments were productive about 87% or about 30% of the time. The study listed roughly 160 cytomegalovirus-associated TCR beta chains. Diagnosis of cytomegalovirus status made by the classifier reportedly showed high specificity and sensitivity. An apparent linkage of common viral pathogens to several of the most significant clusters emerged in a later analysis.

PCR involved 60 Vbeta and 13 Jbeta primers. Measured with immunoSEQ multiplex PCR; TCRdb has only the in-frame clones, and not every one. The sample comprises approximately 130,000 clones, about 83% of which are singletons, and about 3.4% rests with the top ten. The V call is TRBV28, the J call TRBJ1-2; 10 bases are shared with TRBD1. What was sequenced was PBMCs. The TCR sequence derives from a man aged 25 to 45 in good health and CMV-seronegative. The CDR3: CASRRQGADSYGYTF. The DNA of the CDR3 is TGTGCCAGCAGGCGACAGGGGGCAGATTCGTATGGCTACACCTTC.